The clone carrying this T cell receptor beta chain was seen only once. This sample is drawn from a study of preoperative IRX-2 immunotherapy in early breast cancer. Sample treatment: preoperative locoregional IRX-2 cytokine immunotherapy. Preoperative locoregional IRX-2 cytokine immunotherapy was tested in the phase Ib source study. The protocol was immunoSEQ multiplex PCR, while the TCRdb copy is restricted to in-frame clones and leaves out a portion. The sample carries approximately 24,000 clones, 75% to 85% recorded once. The CDR3 contains 15 residues. CDR1 is SGHNT and CDR2 is YENEEA in the germline V gene. V shed 3 bases and J shed 1 base, with 12 bases lying between them.

This chain links TRBV11-3 with TRBJ1-1; weak D call: TRBD1 (6 bases). The sequence was obtained from a human donor with breast cancer. The input for sequencing was lymph node tissue, taken after IRX-2 immunotherapy. The CDR3 here is CASSLEGGRNTEAFF. The CDR3 coding sequence is TGTGCCAGCAGCTTGGAAGGGGGGCGGAACACTGAAGCTTTCTTT.